Listed here are 26 T cell receptor beta chains from one sample, sequenced in a study of alternative splicing in chronic myeloid leukemia remission. Each library started from around 0.94 ug total RNA with poly-A enrichment. TCRdb reprocessed the bulk RNA-seq reads and reports one entry per CDR3 protein, with no DNA. Its clone listing holds some 99 distinct CDR3 sequences. Time point of the sample: chronic-phase CML before TKI therapy (screening/day 1). The specimen comprised PBMCs or total blood leukocytes (not recorded which), sampled at diagnosis. These TCRs come from an adult with chronic myeloid leukemia.

The V gene is TRBV12-3 or TRBV12-4, the J gene TRBJ1-5. The CDR3 runs 15 residues. The CDR3 loop reads CASSLVAGANQPQHF.

CDR3: CASSERDGSNSPLHF. The gene calls are TRBV6-1 and TRBJ1-6. Germline CDR1 reads MNHNS; CDR2 reads SASEGT. This CDR3 region has 15 residues.

This clonotype appeared a single time. This chain connects TRBV5-1 to TRBJ1-1. CDR1 is SGHRS, CDR2 YFSETQ, per germline. The CDR3 runs to 14 residues. CDR3: CASSLGTMNTEAFF.

The rearrangement joins TRBV7-9 to TRBJ1-4. In germline, CDR1 is SEHNR, CDR2 FQNEAQ (reference sequence). This CDR3 has 14 amino acids. The CDR3 sequence: CASSEGHRREKLFF.

The chain has TRBV5-6 and TRBJ1-1; TCRdb's assignment of TRBD1 cannot be checked, as there is no DNA. Looked up from germline, CDR1 is SGHDT and CDR2 is YYEEEE. This CDR3 has 14 amino acids. The chain's CDR3 is CASSRRDRVAEAFF.

The CDR3 protein is CAWNPGTGHQETQYF. This sequence joins TRBV30 and TRBJ2-5; the D gene TCRdb calls, TRBD1, cannot be checked with no DNA. The CDR3 covers 15 residues. The germline V gene has CDR1 GTSNPN and CDR2 SVGIG (reference sequence).

The chain recombines TRBV7-2 with TRBJ2-7; TCRdb's D gene call, TRBD1, goes unchecked for lack of DNA. Germline V CDR1 and CDR2: SGHTA, FQGNSA. This CDR3 comprises 18 residues. The chain's CDR3 is CASSLRGSLPTLTYEQYF.

The rearrangement joins TRBV29-1 to TRBJ2-7; the D call of TRBD2 rests on TCRdb alone, since no DNA is present to check it. This CDR3 is 12 amino acids long. Per germline, CDR1 SQVTM and CDR2 ANQGSEA. The CDR3 protein is CSVGGTDYEQYF.

This chain links TRBV5-5 with TRBJ2-3. Germline loops: CDR1 SGHKS, CDR2 YYEKEE (reference sequence). The CDR3 is 14 residues long. The CDR3 region is CASSFWDSTYTQYF.

The chain has TRBV23-1 and TRBJ1-6; the D call of TRBD1 rests on TCRdb alone, since no DNA is present to check it. TRBV23-1 is flagged as an ORF with uncertain function. This CDR3 contains 15 residues. The CDR3 region is CASSQTGAPNSPLHF.

CDR3 region: CASSQARGVNEKLFF. The V gene is TRBV3-1, the J gene TRBJ1-4. The V gene's germline CDR1 is LGHDT and CDR2 YNNKEL (reference sequence). The CDR3 has 15 amino acids.

The rearrangement joins TRBV2 to TRBJ2-3; TCRdb proposes TRBD2, but this gene call is untestable without DNA. There are 15 residues in the CDR3. Per the germline V gene, CDR1 is SNHLY and CDR2 is FYNNEI. The CDR3 sequence: CASSRDGGDADTQYF. The full variable domain, with the rest looked up from reference TRBV2 and TRBJ2-3, is EPEVTQTPSHQVTQMGQEVILRCVPISNHLYFYWYRQILGQKVEFLVSFYNNEISEKSEIFDDQFSVERPDGSNFTLKIRSTKLEDSAMYFCASSRDGGDADTQYFGPGTRLTVL.

The chain has TRBV29-1 and TRBJ2-1; TCRdb names TRBD1, which stays unverified in the absence of DNA. CDR1 and CDR2 from the germline V gene are SQVTM and ANQGSEA. The CDR3 contains 16 residues. The CDR3 region is CSVENLGQGAHNEQFF.

V and J are TRBV20-1 and TRBJ2-2; TCRdb calls TRBD2, which cannot be checked without DNA. Germline V gene data show CDR1 as DFQATT and CDR2 as SNEGSKA (reference sequence). The CDR3 is 14 amino acids. The CDR3: CSASPKLGTGELFF.

The chain links TRBV9 to TRBJ1-3. The CDR3 length is 15 residues. The V gene's germline CDR1 is SGDLS and CDR2 YYNGEE. The CDR3: CASSVSDVSGNTIYF.

The chain has TRBV7-3 and TRBJ2-7; absent DNA, TCRdb's TRBD1 call cannot be checked. CDR3 length: 13 residues. Germline CDR1 SGHTA, CDR2 FQGTGA. The CDR3 spells CASSTTGDYEQYF.

V gene TRBV28 combines with J gene TRBJ1-2; TCRdb's D gene call, TRBD1, goes unchecked for lack of DNA. Germline CDR1 MDHEN, CDR2 SYDVKM. This CDR3 has 15 amino acids. CDR3 residues: CASRSPGQVNYGYTF.

V is TRBV5-7 and J is TRBJ1-3. TRBV5-7 is treated as an ORF (open reading frame) with a function not yet certain. The length of the CDR3 is 15 residues. CDR3 residues: CASRSYWALENTIYF.

The chain recombines TRBV2 with TRBJ1-1; TCRdb's D call, TRBD1, is unchecked because there is no DNA. The CDR3 covers 12 residues. Germline CDR1 reads SNHLY; CDR2 reads FYNNEI. The CDR3 sequence: CASNRGRTEAFF.

The rearrangement links TRBV7-9 to TRBJ1-2; lacking DNA, the TRBD1 call made by TCRdb goes unchecked. This CDR3 is 14 amino acids long. Germline CDR1 SEHNR, CDR2 FQNEAQ (reference sequence). This chain's CDR3 is CASSRDREDYGYTF. Together with reference TRBV7-9 and TRBJ1-2, the CDR3 gives the full variable domain: DTGVSQNPRHKITKRGQNVTFRCDPISEHNRLYWYRQTLGQGPEFLTYFQNEAQLEKSRLLSDRFSAERPKGSFSTLEIQRTEQGDSAMYLCASSRDREDYGYTFGSGTRLTVV.

This clonotype appeared a single time. The rearrangement joins TRBV6-5 to TRBJ1-5. The CDR3 has 15 amino acids. Germline V gives CDR1 MNHEY, CDR2 SVGAGI. The CDR3 loop reads CASSYSVGFNQPQHF.

J is TRBJ1-3 and V is TRBV3-2. TRBV3-2 is deemed a pseudogene. The CDR3 is 16 residues long. The CDR3 reads CASSQDLPNSGNTIYF.

The chain has TRBV5-1 and TRBJ1-2. This CDR3 contains 15 residues. CDR1 is SGHRS and CDR2 is YFSETQ in the germline V gene. The CDR3 sequence is CASSLASGAWGGYTF.

This clonotype appeared a single time. CDR3 sequence: CASRSSPGLAGSDEQFF. The chain carries TRBV6-6 and TRBJ2-1; lacking DNA, the TRBD2 call made by TCRdb goes unchecked. Per germline, CDR1 MNHNY and CDR2 SVGAGI (reference sequence). The CDR3 totals 17 residues.

The V and J genes are TRBV5-1 and TRBJ2-1. This CDR3 is 11 amino acids long. Per germline, CDR1 SGHRS and CDR2 YFSETQ. The CDR3 sequence: CASSLERQQFF.

The chain has TRBV27 and TRBJ2-3; TCRdb indicates TRBD2, and absent DNA this call remains unverified. Germline loops: CDR1 MNHEY, CDR2 SMNVEV (reference sequence). This CDR3 contains 14 residues. CDR3 residues: CASRQQGRTDTQYF.